This entry lists 13 T cell receptor beta chains sequenced from one sample in a study of patients and donors after allogeneic stem cell transplantation. MiXCR was run by TCRdb on the RT-PCR reads, yielding one entry per CDR3 protein. The sample has more than 850,000 distinct CDR3 sequences; roughly 18% are singletons. Sequencing was done on a sample of blood, either unsorted or a sorted T cell fraction (not recorded which). The receptors originated from a human donor who was either an allogeneic HSCT recipient or a stem cell or donor lymphocyte infusion donor (not recorded which). It is not recorded whose cells these are; they may come from a transplant donor.

J is TRBJ2-7 and V is TRBV6-5, with 9 bases lining up with TRBD1. Trimming cost V 3 bases and J 3 bases; bases outside gene matches: 6. The CDR3 extends over 15 amino acids. Germline CDR1 MNHEY, CDR2 SVGAGI. The CDR3 nucleotides read TGTGCCAGCAGTTATAGAGGACAGGGGCTCTACGAGCAGTACTTC. Protein product: CASSYRGQGLYEQYF.

This clonotype was found many times. This rearrangement joins TRBV12-3 or TRBV12-4 to TRBJ1-2, with 8 bases lining up with TRBD1. This CDR3 is 12 amino acids long. V was pared by 4 bases and J by 8 bases, with 3 bases of the junction left unmatched. The CDR3 DNA is TGTGCCAGCAGTTCTAGACAGGGGGGCTACACCTTC. Its translation is CASSSRQGGYTF.

A few counts support this clonotype. This chain uses TRBV12-3 or TRBV12-4 with TRBJ2-5; possible D gene TRBD1, 6 bases. Trimming took off 5 bases at V and 5 bases at J, with 18 bases between the two ends. The CDR3 contains 15 residues. CDR3 DNA sequence: TGTGCCAGCAGTCATACAGGGTTATCGACGGAGACCCAGTACTTC. Translated: CASSHTGLSTETQYF.

This clonotype turned up a few times. The rearrangement joins TRBV5-6 to TRBJ1-5; D is unclear. V was pared by 4 bases and J by 4 bases, with 6 bases between. This CDR3 is built from 12 residues. Germline CDR1 is SGHDT and CDR2 is YYEEEE. CDR3 coding DNA: TGTGCCAGCAGCCGCTGGAATCAGCCCCAGCATTTT. Residues: CASSRWNQPQHF.

This chain connects TRBV9 to TRBJ2-3, with 14 bases matching TRBD2. The V segment lost 4 bases and the J segment 5 bases; nucleotides outside the gene matches: 12. Per germline, CDR1 SGDLS and CDR2 YYNGEE. CDR3 length: 18 amino acids. The CDR3: CASSPEGLAGAQGDTQYF. The CDR3 nucleotides are TGTGCCAGCAGCCCCGAGGGACTAGCGGGGGCCCAGGGAGATACGCAGTATTTT.

This clonotype was seen only once. The junction departs from germline at one end; a sequencing error may be responsible. J is TRBJ2-3 and V is TRBV5-6; the match to TRBD1 covers 9 bases. The germline gives CDR1 SGHDT, CDR2 YYEEEE. The CDR3 is 15 residues long. The CDR3 coding sequence is TGTGCCAGCAGCTCAACCGGGACAGGGTTCTATACGCGGTATTTT. It translates to CASSSTGTGFYTRYF.

This clonotype showed up just a few times. For the CDR3, the DNA is TGTGCCAGCAGTCGCCTCCTAGCGGCCCTTAGGGAGACCCAGTACTTC. Amino acids: CASSRLLAALRETQYF. The chain employs TRBV12-3 or TRBV12-4 and TRBJ2-5; 7 nucleotides match TRBD2. V shed 5 bases, J shed 5 bases, and the junction held 14 bases outside the gene matches. The CDR3 is 16 amino acids.

V usage is TRBV13 and J usage is TRBJ2-1; D not resolved. V was trimmed by 8 bases and J by 0 bases, leaving 8 bases between them. The CDR3 spans 13 residues. Per the germline V gene, CDR1 is PRHDT and CDR2 is FYEKMQ (reference sequence). The CDR3 region is CASGRSSYNEQFF. The CDR3 DNA sequence: TGTGCCAGCGGCCGGAGCTCCTACAATGAGCAGTTCTTC. Full variable domain (rest looked up from reference TRBV13 and TRBJ2-1): AAGVIQSPRHLIKEKRETATLKCYPIPRHDTVYWYQQGPGQDPQFLISFYEKMQSDKGSIPDRFSAQQFSDYHSELNMSSLELGDSALYFCASGRSSYNEQFFGPGTRLTVL.

The chain recombines TRBV3-1 with TRBJ2-3, with D unclear. The CDR3 extends over 15 amino acids. Germline V gene lookup returns CDR1 LGHDT and CDR2 YNNKEL (reference sequence). Trimming shortened V by 4 bases and J by 6 bases, and 17 bases separated the two germline ends. DNA of the CDR3: TGTGCCAGCAGCCGAAGGAGCAGAACCACGGATACGCAGTATTTT. It is translated as CASSRRSRTTDTQYF.

This chain uses TRBV12-3 or TRBV12-4 with TRBJ1-3; no clear D. The V gene lost 0 bases and the J gene lost 2 bases, with 14 bases spanning the gap. The CDR3 covers 17 residues. This CDR3 reads CASSLATRRVTGNTIYF. The CDR3 DNA follows: TGTGCCAGCAGTTTAGCGACCCGGCGGGTTACTGGAAACACCATATATTTT.

This clonotype was seen more than once but under ten times. This chain uses TRBV11-2 with TRBJ2-3; 7 positions match TRBD2. The junction had 6 bases not matched to a gene; V was cut back by 7 bases and J by 2 bases. The V gene's germline CDR1 is SGHAT and CDR2 FQNNGV. CDR3 size: 14 residues. For the CDR3, the DNA is TGTGCCAGCACCGGGACTACCTCCACAGATACGCAGTATTTT. This translates into CASTGTTSTDTQYF.

The chain carries TRBV27 and TRBJ1-1; tentatively, D is TRBD1 (6 bases). Deletions cut 6 bases from V and 4 bases from J, with 12 bases between. The CDR3 consists of 13 residues. Germline-derived CDR1 and CDR2 are MNHEY and SMNVEV (reference sequence). CDR3 loop: CASRGGQATEAFF. The CDR3 coding sequence is TGTGCCAGCAGGGGGGGGCAGGCCACTGAAGCTTTCTTT.

This clonotype showed up just a few times. The V and J genes are TRBV3-1 and TRBJ1-5; no definite D call. Trimming left V 4 bases short and J 7 bases short, with 11 bases between. The CDR3 is 13 residues long. From germline, CDR1 is LGHDT and CDR2 YNNKEL (reference sequence). The CDR3 DNA reads as TGTGCCAGCAGCCCGAGAGACGGACAGCCCCAGCATTTT. This codes for CASSPRDGQPQHF.